This T cell receptor beta chain is from a study of identical twins (dated by TCRdb to 2016 to 2018). Describing the broader study: To test whether fetal clonotypes persist, the study used deep sequencing on TCR alpha and beta repertoires from monozygotic twins, unrelated adults of various ages, and cord blood. To rule out contamination, replicate twin experiments were performed at different times with different library preparation protocols.

As concerns this clonotype: It lacks a known antigen. Base qualities are not recorded, but no much larger clone differs from it by a single base.

Results and caveats for the whole study, not just this receptor: Because the same donors could not be followed over many years, the conclusions depended on cross-sectional statistical analysis. Compared with coincidental sharing between unrelated individuals, an excess of low generation-probability sequences was observed among out-of-frame TCR alpha sequences shared between twins. Zero-insertion analyses could be partly confounded by invariant T cells such as MAIT and iNKT, though diverse VJ usage argued against such confounding for most clonotypes. Abundant cord blood beta clonotypes carried fewer insertions; young adult naive repertoires showed a weaker similar trend, while memory repertoires showed none. The excess sharing between twins in beta out-of-frame sequences was weaker because fewer shared sequences reduced the signal-to-noise ratio. Out-of-frame TCR alpha sharing in monozygotic twins was systematically underestimated by recombination models, whereas sharing between unrelated individuals was in agreement with the recombination models.

The library was generated by 5' RACE. The instrument was an Illumina HiSeq 2000. A universal primer binding site was introduced by template switching, and a unique molecular identifier was present in the final cDNA, enabling accurate counting of TCR cDNA molecules. Specific primers in the conserved constant-segment region were used to synthesize first-strand cDNA for TCR alpha and beta chains. Each cDNA library was double barcoded, with a SMART-Mk sample barcode plus Illumina barcodes, to control for contamination. Two successive PCR steps introduced TruSeq adapter sequences along with Illumina sample barcodes. The TCR alpha and beta cDNA libraries were sequenced on the Illumina HiSeq platform using custom primers. Regarding the original processing steps: Raw reads were processed with MiGEC to extract unique molecular identifiers, and MiXCR was used to determine CDR3 positions. For each individual, recombination models were inferred using an EM algorithm with the repgenHMM and IGoR tools. Shared clonotype analysis was performed with the tcR package in R, normalizing sharing by the product of cloneset sizes. To study raw recombination without the effects of thymic and clonal selection, out-of-frame nonproductive sequences were analyzed. The public reads were quality trimmed at Q25 with fastp and then assembled into clones with MiXCR by TCRdb, keeping productive beta chains. Rows with one shared CDR3 protein collapse into an entry with the most common genes and DNA. TCRdb's processing, not the study's, gives the V and J calls here. This sample gives 700,000 or so distinct CDR3 sequences in total; more than 6.5% of them show up just once. The ten largest clones represent more than 0.75% of the sample.

Every donor was a healthy Caucasian. The twin cohort comprised three pairs of female monozygotic twins, all aged roughly 18 to 30 years. Peripheral blood mononuclear cells were used as the source from which RNA for TCR libraries was isolated. These same records also appear under a second study, on yellow fever vaccine responses in identical twins. The second study reports: The T cell response to vaccination in identical twins was reported by the authors to appear partly convergent and partly personalized. In identical twins, the study followed T cell clones that responded to the vaccine with precision.

This clonotype originated in a woman aged 18-29 years in good health. The material sequenced was PBMCs.

The encoded CDR3 is CASSVEVAGVSHEQYF. In nucleotide form, the sequence is TGTGCCAGCAGCGTAGAGGTGGCGGGAGTTTCCCACGAGCAGTACTTC. Here the chain combines TRBV9 and TRBJ2-7; 7 middle bases align to TRBD2. In the germline V gene, CDR1 corresponds to SGDLS and CDR2 to YYNGEE. V lost 0 bases and J lost 5 bases, and the count of bases not matched to a germline gene is 11. Including cysteine and phenylalanine, the CDR3 has 16 amino acids. Only CDR3 DNA is held: 48 bases, read in frame from base 1.